The entry below describes one TCR beta chain. Its recognized antigen is unknown. No much larger clone is present one base from it, and per-base qualities are unavailable. The sample comes from a study of T-cell memory formation after mild COVID-19 (dated by TCRdb to about 2021). Study-level background: Most TCR sequence clusters were specific to one of the two donors. In a couple of donors, T-cell clones that expanded and contracted after mild COVID-19 were tracked by sequencing TCRalpha and TCRbeta repertoires over time. The cohort comprised two young, previously healthy adult volunteers, one female and one male. Overall study results and their limits: Only two mild cases were covered by the study, and larger cohorts that include severe cases with pre-infection samples were considered necessary. Balanced CD4/CD8 phenotypes were observed for clones contracting from day 15 to 85, whereas a bias towards CD4+ was observed for a second wave of clones expanding from day 15 to 37. SARS-CoV-2 specificity of the second-wave clones peaking on day 37 was not confirmed. Some responding clones were found in pre-infection memory, which suggests that pre-existing cross-reactive memory T cells took part in the SARS-CoV-2 response. Contracting CD4+ clones were located mainly in the CM and EM memory subsets, whereas CD8+ clones were found to be enriched in EMRA.

Ficoll-Paque density gradient centrifugation was the method used to isolate PBMCs. For sequencing, an Illumina NovaSeq 6000 was employed. cDNA libraries for TCRalpha and TCRbeta were prepared by 5'RACE using constant-segment primers, with sample barcodes and unique molecular identifiers added. Trizol reagent was used to extract RNA from every sample. Library amplification was performed in two PCR steps, and a second sample barcode and Illumina TruSeq adapters were introduced in the second step. Sequencing of libraries was performed on an Illumina NovaSeq with 2 x 150 bp paired-end reads. The original methods were these. Demultiplexing of reads and collapsing into UMI-guided consensus sequences were performed with migec v1.2.7. With mixcr v2.1.11, UMI consensuses were aligned to TRA and TRB V and J templates and assembled into clonotypes. A clonotype was counted as expanded or contracted only when both edgeR and NoisET called the clonotype significant, with the noise models trained on biological replicates. For edgeR calls, the cutoffs were a false discovery rate-adjusted p below 0.01 and a log2 fold-change threshold of 1. As an exploratory analysis of dynamics, max-normalized trajectories of the 1000 most abundant clonotypes were examined by PCA with hierarchical clustering. Separately sequenced CD4+ and CD8+ repertoires were used to assign the CD4 or CD8 phenotype of responding clones. TCRdb took the public reads, trimmed them with fastp at Q25, ran MiXCR for clone calling and kept in-frame beta chains. Merged by CDR3 protein, the rows form single entries marked with the most common genes and DNA. TCRdb, rather than the study authors, made the V and J calls. The sample table shows roughly 620,000 distinct CDR3 sequences, and 15% to 20% are seen once. More than 10% of the sample lies in the top ten.

The germline V gene gives CDR1 as KGHDR and CDR2 as SFDVKD. V is pruned by 3 bases and J by 3 bases, leaving 4 bases of the junction without a gene match. The CDR3, from cysteine to phenylalanine, totals 14 residues. Just the 42-base CDR3 DNA is kept, in frame starting at base 1. This sequence originates from an adult woman who had mild COVID-19 (a few samples of this study predate the infection). The sample titles of this study are shuffled in the database, so cell type and time point are left out; the donor was told from shared clones. Sequenced: PBMCs or a T cell subset sorted from them (not recorded which). The chain links TRBV24-1 with TRBJ2-7; a stretch of 7 junction bases matches TRBD1. The nucleotides are TGTGCCACCAGTGATCCAGGGGACAGCTACGAGCAGTACTTC. Translated, this is CATSDPGDSYEQYF.